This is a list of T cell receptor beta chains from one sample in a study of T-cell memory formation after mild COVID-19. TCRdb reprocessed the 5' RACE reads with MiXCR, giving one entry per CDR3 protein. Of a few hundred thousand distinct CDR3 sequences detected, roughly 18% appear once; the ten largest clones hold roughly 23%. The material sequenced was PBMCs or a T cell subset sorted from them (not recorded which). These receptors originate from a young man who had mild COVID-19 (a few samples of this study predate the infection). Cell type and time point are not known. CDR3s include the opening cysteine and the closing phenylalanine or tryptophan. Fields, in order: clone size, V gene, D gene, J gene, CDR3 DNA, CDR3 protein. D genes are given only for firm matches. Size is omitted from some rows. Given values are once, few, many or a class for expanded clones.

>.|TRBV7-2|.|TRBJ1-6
TGTGCCAGCACCAACTGGGCCTATAATTCACCCCTCCACTTT
CASTNWAYNSPLHF
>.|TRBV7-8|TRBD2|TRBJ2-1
TGTGCCAGCAGCTGGGAGCGGGGTGTTGAGCAGTTCTTC
CASSWERGVEQFF
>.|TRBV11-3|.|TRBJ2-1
TGTGCCAGCAGCCCATTCTGGGCGAGGCACGGGGAGCAGTTCTTC
CASSPFWARHGEQFF
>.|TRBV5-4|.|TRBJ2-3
TGTGCCAGCAGGGCGGGGACACCAGATACGCAGTATTTT
CASRAGTPDTQYF
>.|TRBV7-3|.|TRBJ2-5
TGTGCCAGCAGCTTCAACGGGGACCAAGAGACCCAGTACTTC
CASSFNGDQETQYF
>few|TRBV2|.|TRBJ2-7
TGTGCCAGCAGCGGGGATTACGAGCAGTACTTC
CASSGDYEQYF
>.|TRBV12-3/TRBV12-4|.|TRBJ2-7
TGTGCCAGCACCAAGGGTGGGGGTGTTGCCTTC
CASTKGGGVAF
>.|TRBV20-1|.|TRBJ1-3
TGCAGTGCTAGAGGCGGGGGAGACACCATATATTTT
CSARGGGDTIYF
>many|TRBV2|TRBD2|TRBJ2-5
TGTGCCAGCAGTGAAGGACTGGGGGGGGTGACCCAGTACTTC
CASSEGLGGVTQYF
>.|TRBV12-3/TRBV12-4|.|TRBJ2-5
TGTGCCAGCAGTTACGAACAGAGCCAAGAGACCCAGTACTTC
CASSYEQSQETQYF
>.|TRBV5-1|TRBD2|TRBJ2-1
TGCGCCAGCAGCTTCTTAGCGGGTCCTTACAATGAGCAGTTCTTC
CASSFLAGPYNEQFF
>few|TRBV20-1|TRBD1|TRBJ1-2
TGCAGTGCTAGAGCCGAGGACAGGGACGATGGCTACACCTTC
CSARAEDRDDGYTF
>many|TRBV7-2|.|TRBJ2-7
TGTGCCAGCAGCCCGAATGGCTCCTCGGGGGAGCAGTACTTC
CASSPNGSSGEQYF